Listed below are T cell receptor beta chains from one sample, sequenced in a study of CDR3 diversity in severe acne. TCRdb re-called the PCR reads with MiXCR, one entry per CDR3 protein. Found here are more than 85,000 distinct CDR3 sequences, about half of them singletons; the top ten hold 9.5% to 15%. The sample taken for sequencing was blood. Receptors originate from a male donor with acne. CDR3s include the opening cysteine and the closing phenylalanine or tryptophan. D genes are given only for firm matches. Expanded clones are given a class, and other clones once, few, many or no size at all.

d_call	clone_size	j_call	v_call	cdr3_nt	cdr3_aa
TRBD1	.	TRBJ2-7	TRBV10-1	TGCGCCAGCACCTGGGACAGGGTGAGGGAGCAGTACTTC	CASTWDRVREQYF
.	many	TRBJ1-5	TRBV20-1	TGCAGTGCTAGGCGCCTTACAGGGTTTGAGCCCCAGCATTTT	CSARRLTGFEPQHF
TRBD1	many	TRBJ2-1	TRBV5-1	TGCGCCAGCAGCTTTGACAGGGGGCCCTACAATGAGCAGTTCTTC	CASSFDRGPYNEQFF
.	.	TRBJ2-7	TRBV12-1	TGTGCCAGCAGCCGGGACAGGGGGAAAGGGCAGTACTTC	CASSRDRGKGQYF
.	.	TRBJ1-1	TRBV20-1	TGCAGTACGACGGAGAACACTGAAGCTTTCTTT	CSTTENTEAFF
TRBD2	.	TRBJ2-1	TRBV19	TGTGCCAGTAACAGCGGGAGGAATGAGCAGTTCTTC	CASNSGRNEQFF
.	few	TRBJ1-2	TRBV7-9	TGTGCCAGCAGTTCTGGGAATGGCTACACCTTC	CASSSGNGYTF
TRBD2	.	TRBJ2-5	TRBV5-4	TGTGCCAGCAGCTTCGAGCCTAGGTCGACTAGCTTGGAGACCCAGTACTTC	CASSFEPRSTSLETQYF
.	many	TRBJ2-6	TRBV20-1	TGCAGTGCTATCCCAGGGGGGTACTTTTCTGGGGCCAACGTCCTGACTTTC	CSAIPGGYFSGANVLTF
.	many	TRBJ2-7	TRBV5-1	TGCGCCAGCAGCTCATCATTTGGGACTCCCCTTAACTCCTACGAGCAGTACTTC	CASSSSFGTPLNSYEQYF
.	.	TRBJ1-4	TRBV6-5	TGTGCCAGCAGTCAGGACGGGTTTAATGAAAAACTGTTTTTT	CASSQDGFNEKLFF
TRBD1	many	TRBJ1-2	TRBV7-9	TGTGCCAGCAGCTCACTCAGACAGGGACACTATGGCTACACCTTC	CASSSLRQGHYGYTF
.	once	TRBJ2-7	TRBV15	TGTGCCACTTCGAAATCCGGAGCCTACGAGCAGTACTTC	CATSKSGAYEQYF
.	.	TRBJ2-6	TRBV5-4	TGTGCCAGCAGCTTGGCCAGGGCTGGGGCCAACGTCCTGACTTTC	CASSLARAGANVLTF
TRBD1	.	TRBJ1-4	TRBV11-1	TGTGCCAGCAGTTACTCGGGGACAGCGGATGAAAAACTGTTTTTT	CASSYSGTADEKLFF
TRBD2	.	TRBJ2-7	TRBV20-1	TGCAGTGCTACCAGCTTAGCTAGCGGGTCCTACGAGCAGTACTTC	CSATSLASGSYEQYF
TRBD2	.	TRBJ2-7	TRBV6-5	TGTGCCAGCAGTGAAGGGCTAGCGGGATCCTCCTACGAGCAGTACTTC	CASSEGLAGSSYEQYF
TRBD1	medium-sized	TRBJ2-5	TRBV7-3	TGTGCCAGCAGCTTCGGACAGGGAGAGACCCAGTACTTC	CASSFGQGETQYF
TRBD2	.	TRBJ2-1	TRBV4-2	TGTGCCAGCAGCCACCCCCAAGGGACTAGCGGGAGTCTAGGTGAGCAGTTCTTC	CASSHPQGTSGSLGEQFF
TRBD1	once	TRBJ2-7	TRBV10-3	TGTGCCATCAGCCAGGGGGCTAAGGGGTTCTACGAGCAGCACTTC	CAISQGAKGFYEQHF
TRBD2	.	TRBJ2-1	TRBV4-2	TGTGCCAGCAGCCAAGATAGCGGGAGGGCGTACAATGAGCAGTTCTTC	CASSQDSGRAYNEQFF
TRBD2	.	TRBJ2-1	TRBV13	TGTGCCAGCAGTTTACTAGCGGCCTACAATGAGCAGTTCTTC	CASSLLAAYNEQFF
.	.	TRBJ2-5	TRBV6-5	TGTGCCAGCAGCCCGGGACGGTTCCAAGAGACCCAGTACTTC	CASSPGRFQETQYF